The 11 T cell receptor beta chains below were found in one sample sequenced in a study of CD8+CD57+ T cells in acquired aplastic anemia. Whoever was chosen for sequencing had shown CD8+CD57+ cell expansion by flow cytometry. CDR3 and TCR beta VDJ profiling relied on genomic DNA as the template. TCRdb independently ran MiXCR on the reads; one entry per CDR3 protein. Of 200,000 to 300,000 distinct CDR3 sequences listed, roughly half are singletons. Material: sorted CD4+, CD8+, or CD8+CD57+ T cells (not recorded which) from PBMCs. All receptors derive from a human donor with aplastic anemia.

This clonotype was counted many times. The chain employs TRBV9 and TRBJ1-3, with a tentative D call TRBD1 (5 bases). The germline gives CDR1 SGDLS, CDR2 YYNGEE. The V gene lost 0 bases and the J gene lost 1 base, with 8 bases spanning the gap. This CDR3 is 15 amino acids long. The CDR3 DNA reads TGTGCCAGCAGCGTAGGACGGGGGTCTGGAAACACCATATATTTT. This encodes CASSVGRGSGNTIYF.

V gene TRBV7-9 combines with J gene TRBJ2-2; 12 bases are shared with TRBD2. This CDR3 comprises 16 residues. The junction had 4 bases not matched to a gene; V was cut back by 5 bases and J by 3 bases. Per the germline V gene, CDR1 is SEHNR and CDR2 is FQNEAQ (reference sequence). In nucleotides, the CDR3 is TGTGCCAGCAGCCCGACTAGCGGGGGAGACACCGGGGAGCTGTTTTTT. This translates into CASSPTSGGDTGELFF.

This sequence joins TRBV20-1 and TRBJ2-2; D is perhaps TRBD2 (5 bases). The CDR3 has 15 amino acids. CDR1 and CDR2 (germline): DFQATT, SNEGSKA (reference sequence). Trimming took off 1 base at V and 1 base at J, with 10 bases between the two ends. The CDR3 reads CSARGASLNTGELFF. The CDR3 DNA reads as TGCAGTGCTAGAGGTGCTAGCCTGAACACCGGGGAGCTGTTTTTT.

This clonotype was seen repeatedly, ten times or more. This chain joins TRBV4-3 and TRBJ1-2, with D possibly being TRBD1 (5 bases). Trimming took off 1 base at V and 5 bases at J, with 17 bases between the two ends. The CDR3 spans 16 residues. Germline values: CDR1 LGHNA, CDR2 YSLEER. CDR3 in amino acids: CASSQALGQDRYGYTF. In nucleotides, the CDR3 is TGCGCCAGCAGCCAAGCTTTGGGGCAGGACCGATATGGCTACACCTTC.

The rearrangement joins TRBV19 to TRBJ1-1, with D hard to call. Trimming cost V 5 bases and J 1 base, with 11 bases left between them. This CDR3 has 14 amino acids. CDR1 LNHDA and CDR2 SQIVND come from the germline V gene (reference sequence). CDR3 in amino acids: CASSSSGKNTEAFF. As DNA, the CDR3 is TGTGCCAGTAGTTCTTCCGGGAAGAACACTGAAGCTTTCTTT.

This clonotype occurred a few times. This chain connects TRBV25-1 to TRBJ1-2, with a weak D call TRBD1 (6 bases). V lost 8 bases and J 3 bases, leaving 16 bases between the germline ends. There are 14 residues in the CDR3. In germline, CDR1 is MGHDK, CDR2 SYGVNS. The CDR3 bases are TGTGCCAGCCCCACCGGACAGCCTTACTATGGCTACACCTTC. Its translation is CASPTGQPYYGYTF.

The CDR3 region has the DNA TGCAGTGCAGAGGGACAGGGGGCAGACCAGTTCTTC. Protein sequence: CSAEGQGADQFF. The rearrangement links TRBV20-1 to TRBJ2-1; 12 nucleotides match TRBD1. Germline values: CDR1 DFQATT, CDR2 SNEGSKA (reference sequence). The junction had 7 bases not matched to a gene; V was cut back by 6 bases and J by 13 bases. The CDR3 sequence is 12 residues long.

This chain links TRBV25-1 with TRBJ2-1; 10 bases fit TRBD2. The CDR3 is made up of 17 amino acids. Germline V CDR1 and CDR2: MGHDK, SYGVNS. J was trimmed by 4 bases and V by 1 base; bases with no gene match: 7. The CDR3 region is CASSEWASGSVYNEQFF. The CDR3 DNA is TGTGCCAGCAGTGAATGGGCTAGCGGGAGTGTATACAATGAGCAGTTCTTC.

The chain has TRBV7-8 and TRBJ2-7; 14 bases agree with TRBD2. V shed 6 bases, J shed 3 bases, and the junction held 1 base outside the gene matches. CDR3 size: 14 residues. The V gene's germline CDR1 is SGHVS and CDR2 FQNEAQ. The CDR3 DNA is TGTGCCAGCAGGGGGACTAGCGGGGGCTACGAGCAGTACTTC. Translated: CASRGTSGGYEQYF.

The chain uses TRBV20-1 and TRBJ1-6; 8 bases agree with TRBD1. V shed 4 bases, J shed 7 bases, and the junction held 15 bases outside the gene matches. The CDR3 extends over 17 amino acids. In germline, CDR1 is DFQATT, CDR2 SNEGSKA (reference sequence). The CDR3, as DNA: TGCAGTGCTAATCCCCATTTCGGACAGGGTGAGAATTCACCCCTCCACTTT. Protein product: CSANPHFGQGENSPLHF.

CDR3 in amino acids: CASRTGAEQYF. CDR3 nucleotides: TGTGCCAGTAGGACAGGGGCCGAGCAGTACTTC. The rearrangement joins TRBV19 to TRBJ2-7, with 8 bases matching TRBD1. Trimming removed 6 bases from V and 6 bases from J; junction bases left unmatched: 1. The CDR3 runs to 11 residues. From germline, CDR1 is LNHDA and CDR2 SQIVND (reference sequence).